This note documents a single TCR beta chain sequence. Its antigen is unknown. No much larger clone is present one base from it, and per-base qualities are unavailable. These data come from a study of blood T cell dynamics during melanoma immunotherapy (TCRdb year 2020). For context, the study as a whole: Patients had metastatic melanoma and received first-line pembrolizumab or nivolumab plus ipilimumab as standard of care in the United Kingdom. Peripheral T cell receptor repertoires of metastatic melanoma patients were profiled before and after one cycle of checkpoint inhibitor therapy to find early correlates of response. The training cohort consisted of consecutive patients, while an additional independent group of patients from the same centre was pooled to form an external validation set.

What this sample's time point label stands for: pre-treatment baseline. Blood samples were collected before treatment (T0) and at week 3 (W3), after the first cycle of checkpoint blockade. Except for a couple of patients with rapid clinical progression, response was assessed 12 weeks after the first infusion by RECIST 1.1; disease control meant complete response, partial response or stable disease. Any patient who had received prior systemic cancer treatment, was on concomitant immunosuppressant therapy or had synchronous other active malignancies was excluded. Bulk PBMC and plasma cell-free DNA were both sequenced for TCR beta so that circulating cells and T cell turnover could be tracked. Lymphoprep and SepMate tubes were used to isolate PBMC from blood, and red cell lysis was then performed. QIAamp DNA Blood Mini kits were used to extract DNA from PBMC and from sorted T cell subsets. V gives up 6 bases and J gives up 5 bases, and the segment between their germline ends measures 19 bases. CDR3 length: 16 amino acids, cysteine to phenylalanine. Only the CDR3 DNA is retained, 48 bases long and in frame from the first base. CDR1 and CDR2 are drawn from the germline V gene: SNHLY, FYNNEI.

For every bulk PBMC sample, a fixed 350 ng of DNA was loaded. TCR beta CDR3 sequences were amplified from genomic DNA using the immunoSEQ TCRb Assay kit according to manufacturer instructions. The KAPA Library Quantification Kit for Illumina platforms was used to quantify pooled libraries by qPCR. Pooled libraries were sequenced on an Illumina NextSeq 500, clustered at roughly 0.55-1.2 pM. Under the source paper's analysis protocol: Analysis of the TCR data relied on immunoSEQ ANALYZER and the R LymphoSeq package. A rearrangement efficiency score was calculated as productive divided by the sum of productive and non-productive CDR3 sequences. Within each patient, timepoints were compared pairwise for clonality, measured with the Gini coefficient, and for diversity, measured with the Renyi index at alpha=1. Clonal relatedness used an edit distance of 3, and repertoire similarity used the Bhattacharyya coefficient, both computed in LymphoSeq. Linear discriminant analysis on week-3 changes in clonality and diversity was built with the R MASS and caret packages to classify response. TCRdb's version of the immuneACCESS table is confined to in-frame rearrangements and falls short of the full clone set. An unresolved V gene accounts for under half of the shortfall where checked; the remainder is of unknown origin. V and J calls and clone size come straight from that table; D and trimming were deduced from the DNA. The sample table shows 15,000 to 20,000 clones, and roughly 90% are seen once. 1.5% to 2% of the sample is held by the ten biggest clonotypes.

The paper as a whole reports these results and caveats: The study could not determine whether the T cell clones driving repertoire changes were melanoma-specific or reflected general immune activation. Unlike progressors, patients who went on to achieve disease control showed a bifurcated reorganization of the PBMC repertoire at W3, with either increased clonality or increased diversity. The relatively small sample size was acknowledged as a potential limitation on generalization of the results.

The V gene is TRBV2 and the J gene is TRBJ2-2; no D segment can be confidently identified. Sequencing was performed on blood, taken from a patient treated with checkpoint blockade. The TCR comes from a human donor with melanoma. The nucleotides are TGTGCCAGCAGCGAGGATGGAGTTACTGGTACCGGGGAGCTGTTTTTT. It is translated as CASSEDGVTGTGELFF.